These 11 T cell receptor beta chains share one sample of origin, sequenced in a study of CD8 T cells in Susac syndrome. With random hexamers, roughly 0.5 to 1 ug RNA was reverse transcribed. Each CDR3 protein gets one entry after TCRdb re-called the immunoSEQ multiplex PCR reads with MiXCR. The data hold some 160,000 distinct CDR3 sequences, with 90% to 95% observed a single time. Sequencing was done on a sample of CD4+ T cells from PBMCs. The receptors derive from a human donor with Susac syndrome.

V gene TRBV7-9 combines with J gene TRBJ2-5, with D maybe TRBD2 (5 bases). Per germline, CDR1 SEHNR and CDR2 FQNEAQ (reference sequence). Trimming removed 5 bases at V and 5 bases at J, with 24 bases between. The CDR3 contains 17 residues. The CDR3 here is CASSPRRVLTTLETQYF. CDR3 nucleotides: TGTGCCAGCAGCCCACGGCGGGTCCTGACTACATTGGAGACCCAGTACTTC.

The count of this clonotype is one. The chain has TRBV15 and TRBJ1-5, with D perhaps TRBD1 (5 bases). CDR1 is LNHNV, CDR2 YYDKDF, per germline (reference sequence). V lost 3 bases to trimming and J lost 5 bases, with 5 bases between them. This CDR3 contains 12 residues. The CDR3 DNA follows: TGTGCCACCAGCAGGGGGGATCAGCCCCAGCATTTT. Encoded protein: CATSRGDQPQHF.

The chain uses TRBV5-1 and TRBJ2-5; D assignment may be TRBD1 or TRBD2 (5 bases each). The length of the CDR3 is 15 residues. V lost 0 bases to trimming and J lost 4 bases, with 13 bases between them. Germline V lookup: CDR1 SGHRS, CDR2 YFSETQ. CDR3 region: CASSLVGTPRETQYF. CDR3 coding DNA: TGCGCCAGCAGCTTGGTCGGGACCCCGAGAGAGACCCAGTACTTC.

This clonotype was seen a single time. The CDR3 DNA reads TGTGCCAGCGGGCAGGAGACAACTAATGAAAAACTGTTTTTT. Residues: CASGQETTNEKLFF. This sequence joins TRBV2 and TRBJ1-4; D ambiguous. This CDR3 is 14 amino acids long. Germline lookup yields CDR1 SNHLY and CDR2 FYNNEI. Deletions cut 8 bases from V and 0 bases from J, with 10 bases between.

The V and J genes are TRBV20-1 and TRBJ2-1; 11 bases map to TRBD2. Trimming took 5 bases from V and 12 from J; bases not matched to a gene: 12. This CDR3 region has 14 residues. CDR1 and CDR2 from the germline V gene are DFQATT and SNEGSKA (reference sequence). The CDR3 coding sequence is TGCAGTGCTTATACTAGCGGGGGCCCCGGCGGGCAGTTCTTC. It codes for CSAYTSGGPGGQFF.

J is TRBJ2-7 and V is TRBV13, with D unresolved. The CDR3 extends over 13 amino acids. CDR1 and CDR2 (germline): PRHDT, FYEKMQ (reference sequence). V was cut by 3 bases and J by 0 bases, with 6 bases left in between. In DNA form, the CDR3 reads TGTGCCAGCAGCTTGAAGAACTCCTACGAGCAGTACTTC. Residues: CASSLKNSYEQYF.

The chain uses TRBV13 and TRBJ2-3, with D possibly being TRBD1 or TRBD2 (5 bases each). The CDR3 covers 13 residues. V was cut by 9 bases and J by 6 bases, with 16 bases left in between. Germline V gives CDR1 PRHDT, CDR2 FYEKMQ (reference sequence). The DNA of the CDR3 is TGTGCCAGTGAGGGGAGAGGATCTGATACGCAGTATTTT. It is translated as CASEGRGSDTQYF.

This chain connects TRBV14 to TRBJ2-2; the D is unclear. The V end was cut by 1 base, the J end by 7 bases, with 7 bases between. Germline CDR1 reads SGHDN; CDR2 reads FVKESK. There are 13 residues in the CDR3. The CDR3 reads CASSQGGHGELFF. For the CDR3, the DNA is TGTGCCAGCAGCCAAGGTGGCCACGGGGAGCTGTTTTTT. Using reference TRBV14 and TRBJ2-2 for the parts outside the CDR3, the full variable domain is EAGVTQFPSHSVIEKGQTVTLRCDPISGHDNLYWYRRVMGKEIKFLLHFVKESKQDESGMPNNRFLAERTGGTYSTLKVQPAELEDSGVYFCASSQGGHGELFFGEGSRLTVL.

The genes are TRBV6-5 and TRBJ2-3, with 11 bases identical to TRBD2. There are 16 residues in the CDR3. Per the germline V gene, CDR1 is MNHEY and CDR2 is SVGAGI. V lost 4 bases to trimming and J lost 11 bases; unmatched junction nucleotides: 14. The CDR3 DNA reads TGTGCCAGCAGTTCCACTAGCGGGGGACCCGGGGGGGGGCAGTATTTT. It codes for CASSSTSGGPGGGQYF.

V and J are TRBV12-3 or TRBV12-4 and TRBJ2-6; D gene unclear. The CDR3 is 18 amino acids. V was shortened by 4 bases and J by 2 bases, with 18 bases between the two germline ends. The DNA of the CDR3 is TGTGCCAGCAGTTCCCGAGGAGCGTTCTCCCCTGGGGCCAACGTCCTGACTTTC. It yields the protein CASSSRGAFSPGANVLTF.

This chain joins TRBV20-1 and TRBJ1-5; possible D gene TRBD1, 6 bases. CDR1 is DFQATT, CDR2 SNEGSKA, per germline (reference sequence). This CDR3 is 16 amino acids long. V lost 4 bases and J lost 1, with 17 bases in between. For the CDR3, the DNA is TGCAGTGCTACCTCTCGGGGGGCTGCAAGCAATCAGCCCCAGCATTTT. Protein: CSATSRGAASNQPQHF.